This T cell receptor beta chain was recorded in a study of blood T cell repertoires in COVID-19. Only in-frame clones appear in the TCRdb table, and some are missing; sequencing was by immunoSEQ multiplex PCR. This sample carries roughly 500,000 clones, roughly nine tenths of them seen once, and the ten largest clones take around 0.95%. V lost 5 bases to trimming and J lost 0 bases; unmatched junction nucleotides: 13. Germline CDR1 is SEHNR and CDR2 is FQNEAQ (reference sequence). This CDR3 comprises 20 residues. The chain couples TRBV7-9 to TRBJ2-1, with 13 bases matching TRBD2. The specimen sequenced was peripheral blood. This sequence originates from a man aged 18 to 30 with COVID-19, enrolled during active disease. CDR3 nucleotides: TGTGCCAGCAGCAAACAACGCGGGACTAGCGGGACAGTCTCCTACAATGAGCAGTTCTTC. Translated, it gives CASSKQRGTSGTVSYNEQFF.